This TCR beta chain comes out of a study of cytomegalovirus exposure and HLA in healthy donors. The study ran its PCR with 60 Vbeta and 13 Jbeta primers. Original handling: There were about 80 million unique TCR beta chains by a later count, and approximately 11 million of them were shared. Assay: immunoSEQ multiplex PCR; the TCRdb copy retains only in-frame clones and omits some. V and J calls and clone size are those listed in that table; D and trimming were worked out from the DNA. The table lists around 140,000 clones, about four fifths of them singletons. The CDR3 consists of 16 residues. Per germline, CDR1 SSHAT and CDR2 FNYEAQ (reference sequence). Study-level points and caveats: Follow-up analysis later connected one missense variant in DCLRE1C with trimming of TCR beta V- and J-genes. In a later analysis, specific HLA alleles were associated with around 17,000 TCR beta sequences at a 0.05 false discovery rate. Among TCR beta chains, those listed as cytomegalovirus-associated numbered some 170.

Turning to this clone: What it binds is not known. The junction and the germline gene differ at one end; a read error may be behind it.

Material: PBMCs. The receptor was derived from a male donor in good health and CMV-seronegative. This chain links TRBV7-7 with TRBJ2-3; possible D gene TRBD1, 6 bases. The CDR3 region is CASSRGTPKEGDTQYF. The DNA for the CDR3 is TGTGCTAGCAGCAGAGGGACACCCAAAGAAGGCGATACGCAGTATTTT.